These T cell receptor beta chains were read from a single sample in a study of metastatic and nonmetastatic thyroid tumors. TCRdb called clones again from the PCR reads with MiXCR. The sample carries some 14,000 clones, 23% recorded once. The sequenced sample was blood. Receptors were obtained from a female donor with papillary thyroid cancer or a benign thyroid nodule (not recorded which). Some clones in this sample may be carry-over from other donors' samples. Each CDR3 is given with its conserved first and last residue. A D gene is named only where the DNA matches it firmly. The size field is filled for only some rows; it gives once, few, many or a size class.

cdr3_nt cdr3_aa clone_size j_call v_call d_call cdr3_length
TGTGCCAGCAGTTTAGCCAGGGGGAACACCGGGGAGCTGTTTTTT CASSLARGNTGELFF medium-sized TRBJ2-2 TRBV27 - 15
TGTGCCAGCAGTGAATCCGTGGTGAACACTGAAGCTTTCTTT CASSESVVNTEAFF many TRBJ1-1 TRBV7-2 - 14
TGTGCCAGCAGCCCTAGGACTAGCGGGAGTTACGAGCAGTACTTC CASSPRTSGSYEQYF - TRBJ2-7 TRBV11-2 TRBD2 15
TGTGCCAGCAGCCCTAGCGGAAGCTACGAGCAGTACTTC CASSPSGSYEQYF many TRBJ2-7 TRBV7-6 TRBD2 13
TGTGCCAGCAGCACCGGGACAGTGAACACTGAAGCTTTCTTT CASSTGTVNTEAFF - TRBJ1-1 TRBV7-3 TRBD1 14
TGTGCCAGCAGCTTACGTGGGGCTAACTATGGCTACACCTTC CASSLRGANYGYTF - TRBJ1-2 TRBV7-2 - 14
TGCGCCAGCACCTCCCTGACGGACTCCTACGAGCAGTACTTC CASTSLTDSYEQYF medium-sized TRBJ2-7 TRBV5-1 - 14
TGTGCCATCAGTTATACCGGGGGGCAGGACTATAGCAGTCAGCCCCAGCATTTT CAISYTGGQDYSSQPQHF - TRBJ1-5 TRBV10-3 - 18
TGTGCCAGCAGCCATTCTCGGACACAGAGCACAGATACGCAGTATTTT CASSHSRTQSTDTQYF many TRBJ2-3 TRBV4-2 - 16
TGTGCCAGCAGTTTGAATCCCGGGACTATTCTAAGGAGCTCCTACGAGCAGTACTTC CASSLNPGTILRSSYEQYF many TRBJ2-7 TRBV7-8 TRBD2 19
TGTGCCAGCAGTGAGGGGCATGGCTACACCTTC CASSEGHGYTF medium-sized TRBJ1-2 TRBV6-1 - 11
TGCAGTGCTAGACCCCTCACCGGTTACGAGCAGTACTTC CSARPLTGYEQYF once TRBJ2-7 TRBV20-1 - 13
TGTGCCAGCAGCTTATACGGGGCGGTCCAGTACTTC CASSLYGAVQYF - TRBJ2-5 TRBV11-2 - 12
TGTGCCAGCAGCTTAGAGGCGACGAGTTACACCGGGGAGCTGTTTTTT CASSLEATSYTGELFF - TRBJ2-2 TRBV7-6 - 16
TGTGCCAGCAGCCAGGACACCCATCAGCCCCAGCATTTT CASSQDTHQPQHF many TRBJ1-5 TRBV3-1 - 13
TGTGCCAGCAGTTTTTCAGTGGCTGGCACAGATACGCAGTATTTT CASSFSVAGTDTQYF few TRBJ2-3 TRBV28 - 15